Reported below is one T cell receptor (beta chain). What antigen it recognizes has not been identified. Qualities for individual bases were not recorded, and no much larger clone is one base off. Compared with germline, V lacks 2 bases and J lacks 5 bases; bases without a gene match: 5. According to the germline V gene, CDR1 reads SGHTS and CDR2 reads YDEGEE. The CDR3 holds 15 amino acids from the cysteine to the phenylalanine. Kept here is only the CDR3 DNA, which spans 45 bases and is read in frame from base 1. The record originates from a study of cytomegalovirus exposure and HLA in healthy donors (TCRdb year 2017). With respect to the entire study: According to an earlier analysis of 550 to 700 of the donors, 150 million to 200 million T cells yielded 120 million or so unique TCR beta sequences and around 280 Gb of sequence data. Around 330 gigabases of sequencing data and around 80 million unique TCR sequences made up an early release that covered around 640 HLA-typed donors. Of the 350 to 400 genotyped donors, 65% to 90% fell in the genetic ancestry cluster associated with self-reported Caucasian donors. The study aimed to test whether signatures of past pathogen exposure could be identified by cataloging public T cell receptors. The T cell repertoires of under 750 subjects were profiled by immunosequencing and related to cytomegalovirus serostatus. In addition to the first cohort of approximately 670 subjects, a separate validation cohort of 120 different subjects was used. To predict cytomegalovirus infection status, the study brought together high-throughput TCR immunosequencing, statistical association of individual TCRs with disease status, and machine learning. A later analysis re-analyzed previously published TCR beta repertoires from 500 to 700 donors and added high-resolution HLA genotyping to study TCR occurrence patterns. In the later analysis, no new phenotypic data were used to find candidate immune exposures; instead, reliance was placed on TCR beta sequences and their occurrence across donors. An earlier analysis of around 580 of the donors used high-throughput TCR beta sequencing to judge whether each TCR beta V gene segment behaved as functional or pseudogenic. Donor age, sex, ethnicity and CMV serostatus were collected together with the repertoire data. A later genetic analysis took genome-wide SNP genotypes for about 55% of the 666 donors and used that subset as a discovery cohort. Every discovery cohort repertoire had been produced on one sequencing platform. Both class I and class II loci were covered by HLA typing, at four-digit resolution. The number of donors typed differed by locus, with about 629-640 for A, B, C, DRB1 and DQB1, 522 for DQA1, approximately 580 for DPA1, and over 400 for DPB1. Because of strong linkage in the cohort, roughly five DR-DQ haplotypes were treated as single units for association and clustering. Across 300 to 500 genotyped donors of the cohort, an average of approximately 240,000 unique TCR beta nucleotide sequences per donor were sequenced, and 15% to 20% of those sequences were non-productive.

What the research found in general, with its limitations: According to the authors, the approach could potentially be generalized to other disease states and immunological phenotypes. Some IMGT-functional V segments, including TRBV6-2 and TRBV6-3, could not be distinguished by the 87-base-pair reads and were therefore excluded. The sequencing pipeline was judged likely to have produced a cluster of highly shared sequence variants as a technical artifact. A later genetic analysis reported fewer N-insertions in productive TCRs among donors in an Asian-associated ancestry cluster than the roughly 620-donor mean. A later analysis found that most CMV-associated TCR beta chains appeared HLA-restricted, with HLA associations seemingly driven largely by CMV exposure. A later genetic analysis associated a missense DCLRE1C variant with V-gene and J-gene trimming of TCR beta chains, and an independent cohort replicated the association. In a later analysis, TCR association rates were found to vary across HLA loci, with the most associated TCRs seen for DRB1 alleles and the fewest for HLA-C alleles. Specific HLA alleles were associated with over 15,000 TCR beta sequences at a false discovery rate of 0.05 in a later analysis. In a later analysis, HLA-associated TCR beta chains showed more clonal expansion and lower generation probabilities than non-associated chains that were equally common. Broadly in line with IMGT annotations, most TCR beta V segments showed up in productive rearrangements about 87% or about 30% of the time in an earlier analysis of 587 of the donors. In a later analysis, several top co-occurrence clusters were reported to appear linked to parvovirus B19, influenza, CMV and Epstein-Barr virus. A total of 150 to 200 TCR beta chains were listed by the study as associated with cytomegalovirus. Cytomegalovirus status was reported to be diagnosed by the classifier with high specificity and sensitivity in both the original and validation cohorts. Correlated functional status among segregating V segments might reflect linkage disequilibrium, but an unknown experimental factor could not be ruled out. Assigning TCR associations to individual alleles was difficult when HLA alleles, especially DR and DQ, strongly co-occurred. Most TCR sequences were seen in very few donors, while some public TCRs were found in many individuals. A further reported finding was that TCR beta sequences accurately predicted the HLA-A and HLA-B alleles for most subjects in the first cohort. The cohort was sequenced for TCR beta chains only, and without alpha or paired-chain data the features that could be detected were limited. Because counts were too low, 15 to 20 rarely observed V segments, including chromosome 9 orphons, were excluded from the earlier analysis of 587 of the donors. In vitro tests confirmed that a few of the cytomegalovirus-associated TCR beta chains recognize cytomegalovirus antigens. Presence/absence analyses assumed roughly uniform sequencing depth across donors, an assumption that may not hold. Because some donors lacked HLA typing at each locus, the association tests relied only on the typed subset. For the cohort, immune exposure information was limited to CMV serostatus.

Library method: the immunoSEQ multiplex PCR assay. A mixture of 60 forward primers for TCR Vbeta segments and 13 reverse primers for TCR Jbeta segments was used in the multiplex PCR. A multiplex PCR assay on genomic DNA amplified the CDR3 region of rearranged TCR beta genes. On the Illumina HiSeq System, the amplified TCR beta libraries were sequenced as 87-base-pair reads. The authors' analysis ran thus. Across the 640 or so repertoires, a later analysis counted tens of millions of unique TCR beta chains, 9.5 million to 12 million of which were shared by at least two donors. To remove PCR and sequencing errors, raw reads were error-corrected and collapsed into unique sequences using a nearest-neighbor algorithm that merged closely related sequences. Alignment of CDR3 sequences to IMGT reference sequences was used to assign V, D and J gene segments. For a sequence to be retained, at least a six-nucleotide match to both a V gene segment and a J gene segment was required. A rearrangement was called productive if the CDR3 had no stop codons and remained in frame with V and J, and every other rearrangement was called non-productive. CDR3 was defined according to IMGT convention as the region running from the second conserved V-encoded cysteine to the conserved J-encoded phenylalanine. The earlier analysis of about 620 of the donors excluded sequences that lacked an unambiguous match to a single V gene segment. In an earlier analysis of around 590 of the donors, a V segment was called functional when productive rearrangements were above 56.7%, and segregating when the standard deviation between donors exceeded 5%. A statistical classification framework was built to diagnose cytomegalovirus status from the catalog of TCR beta chain sequences. In a later analysis, TCR nucleotide sequences were compared against IMGT/GENE-DB human TR gene sequences so that V and J genes could be assigned. A later analysis assigned CDR3 sequences and most-parsimonious VDJ recombination scenarios with the TCRdist pipeline. A later analysis defined each TCR beta chain by its CDR3 amino acid sequence plus V-gene family, and excluded reads lacking a unique V-gene family. A later analysis removed several hundred highly shared, low-generation-probability nucleotide sequences to deal with suspected cross-contamination and a sequencing artifact. In a later analysis, a clonal expansion index for each public chain was calculated from normalized within-repertoire ranks of inferred template counts. In a later analysis, generation probabilities were computed using a VDJ recombination model fitted to out-of-frame rearrangements, and the results were checked against IGoR. A later analysis scored TCR-TCR, TCR-HLA and TCR-CMV co-occurrence with hypergeometric tests, applying a repertoire-size bias correction to TCR pairs. In a later analysis, false discovery rates were estimated by permuting HLA or CMV assignments 20 times. In a later analysis, co-occurring TCRs were grouped using DBSCAN, and TCRdist sequence similarity was added for clustering within HLA-allele-positive subsets. Co-occurrence clustering excluded repertoires with fewer than 30,000 or more than 120,000 public chains, plus five with anomalous nucleotide sharing. Imported from immuneACCESS, the table was reduced by TCRdb to in-frame sequences with V and J called. These copies leave out some clones; in studies compared against another copy, an unresolved V gene accounts for under half, and the cause of the remainder is not known. V, J and clone size reflect that table, while D and trimming were determined from the DNA. The sample profile shows approximately 180,000 clones; around four fifths of them were found once. The leading ten clones occupy 4.8% of the sample.

The cohort comprised 670 or so healthy bone marrow donors. Cohort members were all nominally healthy when sampled, although unrecorded immune exposures were likely present. The donor was CMV seropositive and belonged to the group of 250 to 300 seropositive cohort members. Every donor gave a peripheral blood sample, and the peripheral blood mononuclear cells from that sample were used for TCR beta sequencing. The Qiagen DNeasy Blood Extraction Kit was used to extract genomic DNA from the blood cell samples. The clonotype originates from a girl aged 10 to 17 in good health and CMV-seropositive. Material for sequencing was PBMCs. The receptor chain draws on TRBV5-8 and TRBJ1-2, with 11 bases aligning to TRBD1. In nucleotides, the sequence is TGTGCCAGCAGCTTAGGGGACAGGGGGTATTATGGCTACACCTTC. It translates to CASSLGDRGYYGYTF.